Each of the 14 T cell receptor beta chains below was sequenced from the same sample in a study of T cells in Graves' hyperthyroidism and ophthalmopathy. Using RNA transcripts as the source, TCR beta CDR3 regions were amplified. With the HTBI primer set, the TCR CDR3 went through a first round of RT-PCR. TCRdb redid the calling of the multiplex PCR reads with MiXCR, one entry per CDR3 protein. The sample includes roughly 580,000 distinct CDR3 sequences, around 42% of them seen just once. Sequencing was performed on peripheral blood or thyroid tissue (not recorded which). Receptors originate from a woman aged 18-30 years with Graves' hyperthyroidism.

In this sample, this clonotype turned up once. The chain links TRBV7-9 to TRBJ2-7, with D perhaps TRBD2 (5 bases). The CDR3 has 14 residues. Germline V gene lookup returns CDR1 SEHNR and CDR2 FQNEAQ (reference sequence). The germline V and J ends were trimmed by 5 bases and 3 bases, with 14 bases remaining between them. The CDR3 reads CASSARDRDYEQYF. DNA for the CDR3: TGTGCCAGCAGCGCCCGGGATCGGGACTACGAGCAGTACTTC. The variable domain in full, with the rest retrieved from reference TRBV7-9 and TRBJ2-7, is DTGVSQNPRHKITKRGQNVTFRCDPISEHNRLYWYRQTLGQGPEFLTYFQNEAQLEKSRLLSDRFSAERPKGSFSTLEIQRTEQGDSAMYLCASSARDRDYEQYFGPGTRLTVT.

V usage is TRBV24-1 and J usage is TRBJ1-4; 8 positions match TRBD1. From germline, CDR1 is KGHDR and CDR2 SFDVKD. This CDR3 has 15 residues. The junction had 8 bases not matched to a gene; V was cut back by 4 bases and J by 8 bases. The CDR3 here is CATSDATGAREKLFF. The DNA for the CDR3 is TGTGCCACCAGTGACGCGACAGGGGCTCGAGAAAAACTGTTTTTT.

This clonotype was counted ten times or more. The V call is TRBV2, the J call TRBJ1-5; TRBD1 aligns across 9 bases. CDR1 and CDR2 from the germline V gene are SNHLY and FYNNEI. The CDR3 is 13 amino acids. Losses at the gene ends were 6 bases for V and 7 bases for J; bases not matched to a gene: 4. The CDR3 loop reads CASRDRGMQPQHF. CDR3 bases: TGTGCCAGCAGGGACAGGGGCATGCAGCCCCAGCATTTT. Full variable domain (remainder filled in from reference TRBV2 and TRBJ1-5): EPEVTQTPSHQVTQMGQEVILRCVPISNHLYFYWYRQILGQKVEFLVSFYNNEISEKSEIFDDQFSVERPDGSNFTLKIRSTKLEDSAMYFCASRDRGMQPQHFGDGTRLSIL.

Comment on this clonotype: This may arise from a read error, as a much more abundant clone is one base away. CDR3 protein: CAISEGNSNQPQHF. In DNA form, the CDR3 reads TGTGCCATCAGTGAAGGTAATAGCAATCAGCCCCAGCATTTT. The rearrangement uses TRBV10-3 and TRBJ1-5, with D hard to call. The V gene lost 3 bases and the J gene lost 0 bases, with 6 bases spanning the gap. The CDR3 has 14 amino acids. Germline V gives CDR1 ENHRY, CDR2 SYGVKD.

Note on this clonotype: One end of the junction does not line up with germline, which may come from a read error. The V and J genes are TRBV9 and TRBJ1-2; perhaps TRBD1 as D (6 bases). There are 15 residues in the CDR3. Germline V gives CDR1 SGDLS, CDR2 YYNGEE. CDR3: CANSLAPGDNYGYTF. CDR3 coding DNA: TGTGCCAACAGCTTAGCCCCAGGGGACAACTATGGCTACACCTTC.

Comment on this clonotype: One base away lies a much larger clone, so this may be a sequencing read error. The chain is built from TRBV20-1 and TRBJ2-7; 10 bases align to TRBD2. CDR1 DFQATT and CDR2 SNEGSKA come from the germline V gene (reference sequence). The CDR3 covers 15 residues. CDR3 region: CRARVGASGSGEQYF. In DNA, the CDR3 is TGCAGGGCTAGAGTCGGGGCTAGCGGGAGTGGCGAGCAGTACTTC.

This clonotype appeared a few times. The chain links TRBV7-2 to TRBJ2-7, with 7 bases identical to TRBD2. Germline trimming cut 5 bases from V and 0 bases from J; bases unmatched to any gene: 7. From germline, CDR1 is SGHTA and CDR2 FQGNSA. The CDR3 extends over 15 amino acids. The CDR3 reads CASSHPSGPSYEQYF. The CDR3 DNA sequence: TGTGCCAGCAGCCACCCTAGCGGTCCCTCCTACGAGCAGTACTTC.

This clonotype was detected ten times or more. V is TRBV2 and J is TRBJ1-5; TRBD1 matches at 8 bases. V shed 4 bases and J 4 bases; nucleotides not matched to a gene: 3. Looked up from germline, CDR1 is SNHLY and CDR2 is FYNNEI. This CDR3 region has 14 residues. CDR3 DNA: TGTGCCAGCAGTGGGAGGACAGGGAATCAGCCCCAGCATTTT. Residues: CASSGRTGNQPQHF.

There are many counts of this clonotype. The chain joins TRBV7-8 to TRBJ1-5; D is ambiguous. Deletions cut 3 bases from V and 7 bases from J, with 10 bases between. Germline V CDR1 and CDR2: SGHVS, FQNEAQ. The CDR3 loop spans 13 amino acids. CDR3 coding DNA: TGTGCCAGCAGCTTTGGAGGGTGGCAGCCCCAGCATTTT. It codes for CASSFGGWQPQHF. Drawing the rest from reference TRBV7-8 and TRBJ1-5, the complete variable domain is GAGVSQSPRYKVAKRGQDVALRCDPISGHVSLFWYQQALGQGPEFLTYFQNEAQLDKSGLPSDRFFAERPEGSVSTLKIQRTQQEDSAVYLCASSFGGWQPQHFGDGTRLSIL.

This rearrangement joins TRBV25-1 to TRBJ1-2; D is unclear. V was cut by 8 bases and J by 4 bases, with 11 bases left in between. Germline CDR1 is MGHDK and CDR2 is SYGVNS. This CDR3 is built from 12 residues. This CDR3 is CASRETGYGYTF. CDR3 DNA sequence: TGTGCCAGCCGGGAGACGGGCTATGGCTACACCTTC.

This clonotype was seen repeatedly, ten times or more. The rearrangement uses TRBV7-9 and TRBJ1-4, with a possible D match to TRBD1 (5 bases). The germline CDR1 and CDR2 sequences are SEHNR and FQNEAQ (reference sequence). V was trimmed by 1 base and J by 1 base, leaving 7 bases between them. This CDR3 spans 15 amino acids. CDR3 sequence reads: CASSLEQGTNEKLFF. CDR3 DNA: TGTGCCAGCAGCTTAGAGCAGGGAACTAATGAAAAACTGTTTTTT.

This clonotype was detected a few times. Sequence at one end of the junction differs from germline and may be a read error. J is TRBJ1-2 and V is TRBV25-1; 7 nucleotides agree with TRBD1. The CDR3 has 16 amino acids. The germline V gene encodes CDR1 MGHDK and CDR2 SYGVNS. The CDR3: CASRAILQGRHYGYTF. The CDR3 DNA is TGCGCCAGCAGGGCAATCCTACAGGGGAGGCACTATGGCTACACCTTC.

The chain has TRBV9 and TRBJ1-1; 9 nucleotides align to TRBD1. The CDR3 runs 14 residues. Germline CDR1 SGDLS, CDR2 YYNGEE. Germline trimming cut 4 bases from V and 2 bases from J; bases unmatched to any gene: 3. The CDR3 nucleotides read TGTGCCAGCAGCTATACAGGGGGCAACACTGAAGCTTTCTTT. Translating it yields CASSYTGGNTEAFF.

The V gene is TRBV9, the J gene TRBJ1-1; D uncertain. Deletions cut 0 bases from V and 2 bases from J, with 11 bases between. The V gene's germline CDR1 is SGDLS and CDR2 YYNGEE. CDR3 length equals 15 residues. The CDR3 coding sequence is TGTGCCAGCAGCGTAGCTCAGAGCATTAACACTGAAGCTTTCTTT. Translated, it gives CASSVAQSINTEAFF. Full variable domain (rest looked up from reference TRBV9 and TRBJ1-1): DSGVTQTPKHLITATGQRVTLRCSPRSGDLSVYWYQQSLDQGLQFLIQYYNGEERAKGNILERFSAQQFPDLHSELNLSSLELGDSALYFCASSVAQSINTEAFFGQGTRLTVV.